This TCR beta chain came from a study of CXCR3-negative and CXCR3-positive naive CD8 T cells. The wider study: Collectively, the libraries yielded some 140 million TRB reads in total, at about 1.5 +/- 0.3 million per library.

Study-wide points: Cryopreservation partially decreased CXCR3 expression, and most assays used fresh PBMCs. Against CXCR3-negative naive cells, CXCR3-positive naive cells showed more hydrophobic TRB CDR3s. Relative to memory CD8+ cells, whose diversity was much lower, both naive subsets had comparably high diversity.

Germline V CDR1 and CDR2: LNHDA, SQIVND (reference sequence). The CDR3 runs 13 residues. UMI-tagged TRB cDNA libraries were built via 5' RACE. After re-calling the 5' RACE reads, TCRdb lists one entry per CDR3 protein, DNA absent. The listing contains approximately 90,000 distinct CDR3 sequences. As to this clonotype: Its matching antigen is unknown.

The rearrangement links TRBV19 to TRBJ2-7. The receptor was derived from a human donor in good health. Some clones in this sample may be carry-over from other donors' samples. The sequenced sample consisted of naive CXCR3+ CD8+ T cells from blood. Noted subset: CD45RO-CCR7+CD27+CD95- naive CD8+ T cells expressing CXCR3 (TNR3+). The CDR3 region is CASSAGGSYEQYF.